This entry describes one T cell receptor (beta chain). In germline, CDR1 is LNHDA, CDR2 SQIVND (reference sequence). V lost 5 bases and J 1 base, leaving 9 bases between the germline ends. This CDR3 spans 13 amino acids. The repertoire was sequenced with immunoSEQ multiplex PCR; TCRdb's copy has only in-frame clones and lacks some. The repertoire holds 100,000 or so clones, almost 95% seen once, with around 0.9% in the top ten. The data belong to a study of T cell changes during pregnancy in multiple sclerosis. Material: peripheral blood, obtained before pregnancy. This chain joins TRBV19 and TRBJ2-7; D perhaps matches TRBD1 (6 bases). The TCR comes from a female donor with multiple sclerosis, enrolled in a pregnancy study. For the CDR3, the DNA is TGTGCCAGTAGTGGAGACAGGTCCTACGAGCAGTACTTC. Translating gives CASSGDRSYEQYF.